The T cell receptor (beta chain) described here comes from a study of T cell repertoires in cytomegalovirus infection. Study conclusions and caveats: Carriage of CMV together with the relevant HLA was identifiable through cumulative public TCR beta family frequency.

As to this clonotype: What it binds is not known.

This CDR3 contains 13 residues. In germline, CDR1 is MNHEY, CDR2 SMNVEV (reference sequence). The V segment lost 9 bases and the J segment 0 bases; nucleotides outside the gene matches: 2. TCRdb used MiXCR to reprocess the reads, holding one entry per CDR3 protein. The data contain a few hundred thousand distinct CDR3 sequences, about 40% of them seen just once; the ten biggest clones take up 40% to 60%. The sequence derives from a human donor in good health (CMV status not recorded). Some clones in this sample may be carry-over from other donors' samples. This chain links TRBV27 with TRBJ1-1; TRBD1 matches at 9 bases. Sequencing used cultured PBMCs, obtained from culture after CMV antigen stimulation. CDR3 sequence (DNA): TGTGCCAGTACAGGGGGCATGAACACTGAAGCTTTCTTT. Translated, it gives CASTGGMNTEAFF.